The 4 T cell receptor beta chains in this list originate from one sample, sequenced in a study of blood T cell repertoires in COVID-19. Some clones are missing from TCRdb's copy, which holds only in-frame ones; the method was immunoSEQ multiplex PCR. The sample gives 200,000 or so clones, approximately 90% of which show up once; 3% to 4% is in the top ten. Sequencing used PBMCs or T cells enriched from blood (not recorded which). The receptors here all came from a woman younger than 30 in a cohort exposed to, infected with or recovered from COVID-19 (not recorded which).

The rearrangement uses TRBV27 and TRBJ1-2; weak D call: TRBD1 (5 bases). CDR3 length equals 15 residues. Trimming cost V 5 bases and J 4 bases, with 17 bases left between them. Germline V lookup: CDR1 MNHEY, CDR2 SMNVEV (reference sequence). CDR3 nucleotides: TGTGCCAGCAGTCCCATTGGGAGGGACCCCTATGGCTACACCTTC. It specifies CASSPIGRDPYGYTF.

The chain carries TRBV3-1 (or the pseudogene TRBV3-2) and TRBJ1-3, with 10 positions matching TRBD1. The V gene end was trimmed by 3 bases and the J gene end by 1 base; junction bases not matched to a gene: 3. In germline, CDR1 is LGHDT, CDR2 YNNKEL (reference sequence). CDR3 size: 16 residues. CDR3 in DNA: TGTGCCAGCAGCCATACGGGACAGGGGTCTGGAAACACCATATATTTT. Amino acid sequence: CASSHTGQGSGNTIYF.

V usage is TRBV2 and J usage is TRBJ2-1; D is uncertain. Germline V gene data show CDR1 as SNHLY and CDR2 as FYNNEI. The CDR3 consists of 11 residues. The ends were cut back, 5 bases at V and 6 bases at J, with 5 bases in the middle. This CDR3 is CASSPLNEQFF. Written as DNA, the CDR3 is TGTGCCAGCAGTCCCCTCAATGAGCAGTTCTTC.

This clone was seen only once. The chain's CDR3 is CASTGSQETQYF. In DNA form, the CDR3 reads TGTGCCAGCACTGGTAGTCAAGAGACCCAGTACTTC. This chain links TRBV6-5 with TRBJ2-5; D ambiguous. The CDR3 length is 12 residues. V was clipped by 7 bases and J by 2 bases, with 8 bases between them. The germline CDR1 and CDR2 sequences are MNHEY and SVGAGI.